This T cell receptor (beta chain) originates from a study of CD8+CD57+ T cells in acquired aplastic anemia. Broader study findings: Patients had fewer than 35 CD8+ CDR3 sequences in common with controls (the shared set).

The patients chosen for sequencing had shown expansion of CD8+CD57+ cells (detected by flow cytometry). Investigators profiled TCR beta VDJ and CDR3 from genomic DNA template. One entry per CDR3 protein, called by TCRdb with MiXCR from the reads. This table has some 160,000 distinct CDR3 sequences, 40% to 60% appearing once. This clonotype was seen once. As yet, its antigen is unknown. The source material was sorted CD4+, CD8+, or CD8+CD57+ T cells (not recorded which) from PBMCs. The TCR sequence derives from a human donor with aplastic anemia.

The CDR3 region has the DNA TGTGCCAGCAGCTCCCCGGGGGGAGGTTACGAGCAGTACTTC. Its translation is CASSSPGGGYEQYF. The V gene is TRBV7-8, the J gene TRBJ2-7; 7 positions agree with TRBD2. This CDR3 has 14 residues. The V gene end was trimmed by 4 bases and the J gene end by 4 bases; junction bases not matched to a gene: 7. Per the germline V gene, CDR1 is SGHVS and CDR2 is FQNEAQ.